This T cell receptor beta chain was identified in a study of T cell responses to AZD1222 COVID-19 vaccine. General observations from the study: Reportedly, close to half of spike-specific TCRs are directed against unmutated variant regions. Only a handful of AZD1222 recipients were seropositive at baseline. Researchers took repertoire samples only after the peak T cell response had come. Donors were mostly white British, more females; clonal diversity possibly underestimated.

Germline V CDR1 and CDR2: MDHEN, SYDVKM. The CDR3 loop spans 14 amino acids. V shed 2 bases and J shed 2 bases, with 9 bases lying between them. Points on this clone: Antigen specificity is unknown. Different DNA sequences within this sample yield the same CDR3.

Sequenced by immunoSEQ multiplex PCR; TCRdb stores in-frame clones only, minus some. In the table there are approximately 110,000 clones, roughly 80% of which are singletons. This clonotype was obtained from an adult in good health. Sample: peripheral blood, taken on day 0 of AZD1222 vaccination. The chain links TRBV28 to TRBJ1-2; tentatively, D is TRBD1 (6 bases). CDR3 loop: CASSLPQGNYGYTF. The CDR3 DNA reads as TGTGCCAGCAGTTTACCTCAGGGGAACTATGGCTACACCTTC.